This T cell receptor (beta chain) was sequenced in a study of OX40 agonist ivuxolimab in advanced cancers. Germline V gives CDR1 SGHRS, CDR2 YFSETQ. With 4 bases clipped from V and 3 bases from J, the junction kept 6 bases outside the gene matches. CDR3 length: 16 residues. The assay was immunoSEQ multiplex PCR, and TCRdb's table has in-frame clones only and misses some. The profile covers approximately 65,000 clones, with roughly nine tenths appearing a single time and approximately 0.62% taken by the ten largest. This receptor was obtained from an adult with an advanced solid tumor such as melanoma, head and neck, liver or kidney cancer. V and J are TRBV5-1 and TRBJ2-2; 10 nucleotides line up with TRBD2. Source: CD4+ or CD8+ T cells sorted from blood, taken in a trial of the OX40 agonist ivuxolimab. CDR3 sequence reads: CASSAIAGGDTGELFF. The CDR3 region has the DNA TGCGCCAGCAGCGCTATAGCGGGAGGAGACACCGGGGAGCTGTTTTTT.